One and the same sample provided the 16 T cell receptor beta chains below, sequenced in a study of post-analysis software for immune sequencing data. Findings and caveats of the study: With TRBV5-6, TRBV5-1 and TRBV20-1 included, roughly five TRBV segments were more frequent in patients than in controls.

Carried by the TCR beta cDNA libraries were unique molecular identifiers. One entry per CDR3 protein results from TCRdb running MiXCR on the PCR reads. The profile shows roughly 430,000 distinct CDR3 sequences, roughly 38% of them singletons. No antigen has been identified for these receptors. Sequenced: blood. These receptors were collected from a girl aged 2-15 years with multiple sclerosis.

This clonotype has a handful of counts. The genes are TRBV5-1 and TRBJ2-3; D is perhaps TRBD1 (6 bases). V was pared by 4 bases and J by 5 bases, with 20 bases between. This CDR3 is 16 amino acids long. CDR1 and CDR2 from the germline V gene are SGHRS and YFSETQ. The chain's CDR3 is CASSPDRRLKRDTQYF. Written as DNA, the CDR3 is TGCGCCAGCAGCCCCGACAGGCGATTAAAGCGAGATACGCAGTATTTT.

This chain links TRBV7-2 with TRBJ1-5, with a weak D call TRBD1 (6 bases). V was cut by 3 bases and J by 4 bases, with 16 bases left in between. Germline loops: CDR1 SGHTA, CDR2 FQGNSA. This CDR3 comprises 16 residues. The CDR3 DNA reads as TGTGCCAGCAGCTTGGTCTCGGGTCAGGGGAATCAGCCCCAGCATTTT. This codes for CASSLVSGQGNQPQHF.

In nucleotides, the CDR3 is TGTGCCAGCAGATGGACAGGGGGATCATCAGAGACCCAGTACTTC. Translated, it gives CASRWTGGSSETQYF. The chain employs TRBV6-5 and TRBJ2-5; 10 positions match TRBD1. There are 15 residues in the CDR3. The V gene end was trimmed by 6 bases and the J gene end by 4 bases; junction bases not matched to a gene: 8. Per the germline V gene, CDR1 is MNHEY and CDR2 is SVGAGI.

J is TRBJ1-2 and V is TRBV29-1; no firm D call. Germline CDR1 SQVTM, CDR2 ANQGSEA. V lost 7 bases and J 1 base, leaving 16 bases between the germline ends. The CDR3 contains 14 residues. The DNA of the CDR3 is TGCAGCGCCTCACTCGAACAGCTTAACTATGGCTACACCTTC. Translating gives CSASLEQLNYGYTF.

A few counts support this clonotype. The chain carries TRBV12-3 or TRBV12-4 and TRBJ1-1; 10 nucleotides match TRBD1. The CDR3 runs to 12 residues. The junction had 5 bases not matched to a gene; V was cut back by 6 bases and J by 10 bases. CDR3 bases: TGTGCCAGCAGGCCCGGGACAGGGGCAGCTTTCTTT. As protein: CASRPGTGAAFF.

Notes on this clonotype: Germline is not matched at one junction end, which may reflect a read error. The chain combines TRBV10-3 with TRBJ2-5, with 7 nucleotides matching TRBD2. The CDR3 is 14 residues long. CDR1 ENHRY and CDR2 SYGVKD come from the germline V gene. CDR3 loop: CTISRSGIQETQYF. CDR3 in DNA: TGTACCATCTCGAGAAGCGGGATCCAAGAGACCCAGTACTTC.

This clonotype was counted between two and nine times. This chain uses TRBV7-2 with TRBJ1-1; D unclear. Trimming left V 7 bases short and J 2 bases short, with 17 bases between. Germline V gene lookup returns CDR1 SGHTA and CDR2 FQGNSA. The CDR3 totals 15 residues. The CDR3 here is CASNSDGVFNTEAFF. CDR3 nucleotide sequence: TGTGCCAGCAACTCCGACGGGGTATTTAACACTGAAGCTTTCTTT.

This clonotype appeared a few times. This rearrangement joins TRBV5-6 to TRBJ2-5; 8 bases fit TRBD1. The length of the CDR3 is 14 residues. The J segment lost 11 bases and the V segment lost 2 bases, leaving 11 bases of the junction unmatched. Germline CDR1 reads SGHDT; CDR2 reads YYEEEE. CDR3 in amino acids: CASSLRQGAWEQYF. CDR3 bases: TGTGCCAGCAGCTTAAGGCAGGGGGCGTGGGAGCAGTACTTC.

This clonotype was detected only a few times. The CDR3 here is CASSLETGRDEQYF. The DNA for the CDR3 is TGTGCCAGCAGCTTGGAGACAGGGCGGGACGAGCAGTACTTC. The V call is TRBV5-5, the J call TRBJ2-7; 7 bases fit TRBD1. Trimming removed 0 bases from V and 5 bases from J; junction bases left unmatched: 5. The CDR3 is 14 residues long. The germline gives CDR1 SGHKS, CDR2 YYEKEE (reference sequence).

V is TRBV20-1 and J is TRBJ1-3; no firm D call. CDR1 is DFQATT, CDR2 SNEGSKA, per germline (reference sequence). V was clipped by 3 bases and J by 0 bases, with 24 bases between them. CDR3 length: 19 residues. The CDR3 DNA is TGCAGTGCTAGGGATCCCTCTCCTAACAGACTGAACTCTGGAAACACCATATATTTT. It is translated as CSARDPSPNRLNSGNTIYF.

This clonotype has just a few counts. One end of the junction does not line up with germline, which may come from a read error. The chain is built from TRBV12-3 or TRBV12-4 and TRBJ2-7; D may be TRBD1 or TRBD2 (5 bases each). The CDR3 is 13 amino acids. The CDR3: CASSIAGAGEQYF. The DNA for the CDR3 is TGTGCCAGCAGTATAGCCGGGGCCGGCGAGCAGTACTTC.

The chain combines TRBV5-1 with TRBJ2-5; D is unresolved. CDR3 length: 14 residues. Germline values: CDR1 SGHRS, CDR2 YFSETQ. V lost 8 bases and J lost 3, with 17 bases in between. The CDR3 sequence is CASSWQAVEETQYF. The CDR3, as DNA: TGCGCCAGTTCCTGGCAGGCAGTTGAAGAGACCCAGTACTTC. Using reference TRBV5-1 and TRBJ2-5 for the parts outside the CDR3, the full variable domain is KAGVTQTPRYLIKTRGQQVTLSCSPISGHRSVSWYQQTPGQGLQFLFEYFSETQRNKGNFPGRFSGRQFSNSRSEMNVSTLELGDSALYLCASSWQAVEETQYFGPGTRLLVL.

The V call is TRBV2, the J call TRBJ2-3; no reliable D call. Germline assignment: CDR1 SNHLY and CDR2 FYNNEI. The CDR3 length is 13 residues. Trimming removed 8 bases at V and 2 bases at J, with 11 bases between. CDR3 DNA: TGTGCCAGCCTAGTCGGGCCCACAGATACGCAGTATTTT. Protein product: CASLVGPTDTQYF.

The table lists this clonotype with a few counts. The rearrangement joins TRBV12-3 or TRBV12-4 to TRBJ2-7; TRBD1 aligns across 10 bases. The V gene end was trimmed by 6 bases and the J gene end by 5 bases; junction bases not matched to a gene: 10. This CDR3 contains 15 residues. CDR3 DNA sequence: TGTGCCAGCAGCGCCACCGGGACAGGGGACAACGAGCAGTACTTC. Encoded protein: CASSATGTGDNEQYF.

This clonotype appeared a few times. This chain connects TRBV5-1 to TRBJ2-6; D not certain. The CDR3 covers 16 residues. V was pared by 4 bases and J by 4 bases, with 15 bases between. Germline loops: CDR1 SGHRS, CDR2 YFSETQ. This CDR3 is CASSDGALAGANVLTF. The CDR3 coding sequence is TGCGCCAGCAGCGACGGAGCCTTGGCGGGGGCCAACGTCCTGACTTTC.

The V and J genes are TRBV5-1 and TRBJ2-7; D remains ambiguous. The V gene lost 2 bases and the J gene lost 2 bases, with 14 bases spanning the gap. The CDR3 has 15 residues. Germline V gives CDR1 SGHRS, CDR2 YFSETQ. Written as DNA, the CDR3 is TGCGCCAGCAGCTTCCTCCCAGGCACGGCCTACGAGCAGTACTTC. Translation gives CASSFLPGTAYEQYF.